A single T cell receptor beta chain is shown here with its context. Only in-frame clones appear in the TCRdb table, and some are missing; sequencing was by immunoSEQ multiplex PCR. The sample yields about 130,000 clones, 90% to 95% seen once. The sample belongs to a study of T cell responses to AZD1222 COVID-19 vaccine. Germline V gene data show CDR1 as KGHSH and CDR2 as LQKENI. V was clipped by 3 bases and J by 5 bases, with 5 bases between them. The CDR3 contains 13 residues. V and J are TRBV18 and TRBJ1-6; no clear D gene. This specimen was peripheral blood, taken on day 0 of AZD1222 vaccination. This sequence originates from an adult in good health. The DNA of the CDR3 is TGTGCCAGCTCACCTCTGGATAATTCACCCCTCCACTTT. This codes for CASSPLDNSPLHF. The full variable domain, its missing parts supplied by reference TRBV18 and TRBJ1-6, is NAGVMQNPRHLVRRRGQEARLRCSPMKGHSHVYWYRQLPEEGLKFMVYLQKENIIDESGMPKERFSAEFPKEGPSILRIQQVVRGDSAAYFCASSPLDNSPLHFGNGTRLTVT.